The 25 T cell receptor beta chains given below trace back to one sample, sequenced in a study of control samples from healthy donors and cancer patients. Data came from immunoSEQ multiplex PCR; TCRdb stores just in-frame clones and leaves some out. Among 150,000 to 180,000 clones listed, over 90% were seen once. Sequencing was done on a sample of blood. These TCRs come from a man aged 45-65 years in good health.

The genes are TRBV11-2 and TRBJ2-7; D unclear. Germline V gene sequence: CDR1 SGHAT, CDR2 FQNNGV. With 3 bases removed from V and 0 bases from J, the gap between germline ends came to 12 bases. The CDR3 sequence is 15 residues long. The DNA for the CDR3 is TGTGCCAGCAGCTTCGGACGTAGGCTCTCCTACGAGCAGTACTTC. Translated: CASSFGRRLSYEQYF.

The rearrangement links TRBV29-1 to TRBJ2-5; TRBD1 is a possible D gene (6 bases). Germline-derived CDR1 and CDR2 are SQVTM and ANQGSEA. The CDR3 has 12 residues. V shed 5 bases and J shed 3 bases, with 10 bases lying between them. CDR3: CSVLKGEETQYF. Written as DNA, the CDR3 is TGCAGCGTTCTCAAGGGGGAAGAGACCCAGTACTTC.

The rearrangement uses TRBV10-1 and TRBJ1-1; D is undetermined. The CDR3 sequence is 13 residues long. Germline CDR1 and CDR2: WNHNN and SYGVQD (reference sequence). V dropped 0 bases and J dropped 1 base, with 3 bases sitting between them. The CDR3 loop reads CASSESWNTEAFF. The CDR3 DNA reads TGCGCCAGCAGTGAGTCGTGGAACACTGAAGCTTTCTTT.

The chain has TRBV2 and TRBJ1-3; TRBD1 is a possible D gene (6 bases). V shed 7 bases and J shed 0 bases, with 13 bases lying between them. The CDR3 spans 15 residues. CDR1 SNHLY and CDR2 FYNNEI come from the germline V gene. This CDR3 is CASTDSTNSGNTIYF. As DNA, the CDR3 is TGTGCCAGCACGGACAGTACAAACTCTGGAAACACCATATATTTT.

The rearrangement links TRBV9 to TRBJ2-7, with D maybe TRBD2 (8 bases). This CDR3 has 14 residues. Trimming took off 4 bases at V and 5 bases at J, with 16 bases between the two ends. Germline CDR1 is SGDLS and CDR2 is YYNGEE. The DNA for the CDR3 is TGTGCCAGCAGCCTCACCGGGAGGGGGCACGAGCAGTACTTC. Translation: CASSLTGRGHEQYF. Full variable domain (outside the CDR3, taken from reference TRBV9 and TRBJ2-7): DSGVTQTPKHLITATGQRVTLRCSPRSGDLSVYWYQQSLDQGLQFLIQYYNGEERAKGNILERFSAQQFPDLHSELNLSSLELGDSALYFCASSLTGRGHEQYFGPGTRLTVT.

This sequence joins TRBV19 and TRBJ2-7; 10 bases map to TRBD2. The V gene end was trimmed by 3 bases and the J gene end by 3 bases; junction bases not matched to a gene: 2. Germline values: CDR1 LNHDA, CDR2 SQIVND (reference sequence). The CDR3 spans 14 residues. The CDR3, as DNA: TGTGCCAGTAGTATTATAGCGGGAGGCTACGAGCAGTACTTC. Translating gives CASSIIAGGYEQYF.

This clone was picked up a small number of times. The sample contains more than one DNA sequence encoding this CDR3. The chain recombines TRBV3-1 (or the pseudogene TRBV3-2) with TRBJ2-5, with a tentative D call TRBD2 (5 bases). This CDR3 is built from 11 residues. Trimming stripped 4 bases from V and 5 bases from J, with 5 bases between. Per germline, CDR1 LGHDT and CDR2 YNNKEL (reference sequence). The CDR3 is CASSPGETQYF. The CDR3 nucleotides are TGTGCCAGCAGCCCGGGGGAGACCCAGTACTTC.

The rearrangement joins TRBV6-5 to TRBJ1-1; D is ambiguous. The CDR3 length is 14 residues. V lost 6 bases, J lost 0 bases, and 11 bases lay in between. Germline V gives CDR1 MNHEY, CDR2 SVGAGI. The CDR3, as DNA: TGTGCCAGCAGCCTATCCGACATGAACACTGAAGCTTTCTTT. Encoded protein: CASSLSDMNTEAFF.

As regards this clone: One junction end does not reproduce the germline sequence, and a read error may be involved. This chain joins TRBV7-7 and TRBJ2-3, with 10 nucleotides matching TRBD2. This CDR3 has 17 amino acids. The germline V gene has CDR1 SSHAT and CDR2 FNYEAQ (reference sequence). The CDR3 loop is CASSFLTSGVSTDTQYF. CDR3 bases: TGTGCTAGCAGCTTTTTAACTAGCGGGGTTAGTACAGATACGCAGTATTTT.

V and J are TRBV7-9 and TRBJ2-1; D is perhaps TRBD2 (5 bases). The V gene's germline CDR1 is SEHNR and CDR2 FQNEAQ (reference sequence). V shed 1 base and J shed 4 bases, with 14 bases lying between them. The CDR3 runs 16 residues. This CDR3 reads CASSLGETLSYNEQFF. In nucleotides, the CDR3 is TGTGCCAGCAGCTTAGGGGAGACTCTGTCTTACAATGAGCAGTTCTTC.

V usage is TRBV7-3 and J usage is TRBJ2-2; D not certain. Germline values: CDR1 SGHTA, CDR2 FQGTGA. The length of the CDR3 is 15 residues. V lost 7 bases and J 5 bases, leaving 17 bases between the germline ends. As DNA, the CDR3 is TGTGCCAGCACCCTCGAGAGTTCGGAGACCGGGGAGCTGTTTTTT. Its protein is CASTLESSETGELFF.

The chain recombines TRBV28 with TRBJ1-5; D uncertain. V gave up 5 bases and J gave up 0 bases, with 8 bases separating them. The V gene's germline CDR1 is MDHEN and CDR2 SYDVKM. This CDR3 spans 14 amino acids. CDR3 in DNA: TGTGCCAGCAGTCCCTTGTATAGCAATCAGCCCCAGCATTTT. Protein: CASSPLYSNQPQHF.

J is TRBJ1-4 and V is TRBV28; the D is unclear. This CDR3 is built from 12 residues. Germline V gives CDR1 MDHEN, CDR2 SYDVKM. V shed 8 bases and J shed 8 bases, with 12 bases lying between them. The CDR3 is CASRTVGEKLFF. CDR3 DNA: TGTGCCAGCCGAACCGTAGGGGAAAAACTGTTTTTT.

The gene calls are TRBV5-1 and TRBJ2-5; D is ambiguous. CDR1 is SGHRS and CDR2 is YFSETQ in the germline V gene. CDR3 length: 13 amino acids. With 2 bases removed from V and 0 bases from J, the gap between germline ends came to 5 bases. The CDR3 DNA reads TGCGCCAGCAGCTTAACAGACCAAGAGACCCAGTACTTC. It specifies CASSLTDQETQYF.

The V gene is TRBV15, the J gene TRBJ1-1; D gene unclear. Germline CDR1 LNHNV, CDR2 YYDKDF (reference sequence). The V end was cut by 7 bases, the J end by 6 bases, with 12 bases between. CDR3 length: 12 residues. CDR3 nucleotide sequence: TGTGCCACCACGAAGGGTGGGGCTGAAGCTTTCTTT. The encoded protein is CATTKGGAEAFF. The whole variable domain, remainder taken from reference TRBV15 and TRBJ1-1, is DAMVIQNPRYQVTQFGKPVTLSCSQTLNHNVMYWYQQKSSQAPKLLFHYYDKDFNNEADTPDNFQSRRPNTSFCFLDIRSPGLGDTAMYLCATTKGGAEAFFGQGTRLTVV.

The V call is TRBV5-1, the J call TRBJ2-1; 14 nucleotides agree with TRBD2. CDR1 and CDR2 from the germline V gene are SGHRS and YFSETQ. This CDR3 has 15 residues. V trimming: 0 bases; J trimming: 9 bases; junction bases outside the gene matches: 2. The CDR3 region is CASSLEGLAGAEQFF. The CDR3 DNA sequence: TGCGCCAGCAGCTTGGAGGGACTAGCGGGAGCTGAGCAGTTCTTC. Combining the CDR3 with reference TRBV5-1 and TRBJ2-1 gives the whole variable domain KAGVTQTPRYLIKTRGQQVTLSCSPISGHRSVSWYQQTPGQGLQFLFEYFSETQRNKGNFPGRFSGRQFSNSRSEMNVSTLELGDSALYLCASSLEGLAGAEQFFGPGTRLTVL.

The gene calls are TRBV11-1 and TRBJ2-7; D gene ambiguous. Germline CDR1 is SGHAT and CDR2 is FQDESV (reference sequence). The CDR3 runs 15 residues. V lost 1 base and J lost 4, with 14 bases in between. CDR3 DNA: TGTGCCAGCAGCTTAGAGGTAGGCACCCAGTACGAGCAGTACTTC. This sequence encodes CASSLEVGTQYEQYF.

The rearrangement uses TRBV2 and TRBJ2-2; the match to TRBD1 covers 7 bases. The CDR3 has 17 amino acids. J was trimmed by 0 bases and V by 0 bases; bases with no gene match: 4. Germline CDR1 reads SNHLY; CDR2 reads FYNNEI. The CDR3 region has the DNA TGTGCCAGCAGTGAAGCCAAGGGACAGCCGAACACCGGGGAGCTGTTTTTT. Its translation is CASSEAKGQPNTGELFF. The full variable domain, with the rest looked up from reference TRBV2 and TRBJ2-2, is EPEVTQTPSHQVTQMGQEVILRCVPISNHLYFYWYRQILGQKVEFLVSFYNNEISEKSEIFDDQFSVERPDGSNFTLKIRSTKLEDSAMYFCASSEAKGQPNTGELFFGEGSRLTVL.

The chain joins TRBV30 to TRBJ2-7; D gene ambiguous. CDR1 and CDR2 (germline): GTSNPN, SVGIG (reference sequence). Trimming took 2 bases from V and 3 from J, leaving 8 bases between them. The CDR3 spans 12 residues. The CDR3 spells CAWSPGNYEQYF. Written as DNA, the CDR3 is TGTGCCTGGAGTCCTGGTAACTACGAGCAGTACTTC.

The rearrangement joins TRBV5-1 to TRBJ2-7, with 7 positions matching TRBD1. The V segment lost 4 bases and the J segment 3 bases; nucleotides outside the gene matches: 7. This CDR3 comprises 14 residues. From germline, CDR1 is SGHRS and CDR2 YFSETQ. Written as DNA, the CDR3 is TGCGCCAGCAGCAAGGAGGACAGGAACTACGAGCAGTACTTC. Encoded protein: CASSKEDRNYEQYF.

This chain uses TRBV6-4 with TRBJ1-1, with D perhaps TRBD1 (5 bases). The length of the CDR3 is 13 residues. V was trimmed by 5 bases and J by 2 bases, leaving 9 bases between them. Germline assignment: CDR1 MRHNA and CDR2 SNTAGT. The CDR3 nucleotides are TGTGCCAGCAGTAGACAGTCAAACACTGAAGCTTTCTTT. Protein product: CASSRQSNTEAFF.

The chain combines TRBV5-4 with TRBJ2-2, with TRBD2 identical over 9 bases. Per the germline V gene, CDR1 is SGHNT and CDR2 is YYREEE (reference sequence). J gave up 1 base and V 3 bases, and 4 bases lay outside the gene matches. The CDR3 totals 16 residues. CDR3 sequence reads: CASSSVLAGNTGELFF. The CDR3 nucleotides read TGTGCCAGCAGCTCTGTACTAGCGGGGAACACCGGGGAGCTGTTTTTT.

The chain employs TRBV29-1 and TRBJ2-1; 11 nucleotides match TRBD2. V was pared by 4 bases and J by 8 bases, with 4 bases of the junction left unmatched. The CDR3 covers 13 residues. Germline V gives CDR1 SQVTM, CDR2 ANQGSEA. CDR3 DNA sequence: TGCAGCGTTGGACTAGCGGGACTGGATGAGCAGTTCTTC. Protein: CSVGLAGLDEQFF.

V and J are TRBV27 and TRBJ1-1; D call uncertain. The CDR3 is 14 amino acids. With 3 bases removed from V and 1 base from J, the gap between germline ends came to 9 bases. Germline V gene lookup returns CDR1 MNHEY and CDR2 SMNVEV (reference sequence). Here the CDR3 reads CASSFFRQNTEAFF. The CDR3 DNA is TGTGCCAGCAGTTTCTTCCGGCAGAACACTGAAGCTTTCTTT.

The V and J genes are TRBV6-1 and TRBJ1-4, with 7 bases identical to TRBD1. The CDR3 runs 15 residues. Germline CDR1 MNHNS, CDR2 SASEGT. The V and J ends lost 2 bases and 5 bases, in that order; junction bases with no gene match: 5. The CDR3 DNA follows: TGTGCCAGCAGTGAATCGTGGACAGGAAATGAAAAACTGTTTTTT. This gives the protein CASSESWTGNEKLFF.